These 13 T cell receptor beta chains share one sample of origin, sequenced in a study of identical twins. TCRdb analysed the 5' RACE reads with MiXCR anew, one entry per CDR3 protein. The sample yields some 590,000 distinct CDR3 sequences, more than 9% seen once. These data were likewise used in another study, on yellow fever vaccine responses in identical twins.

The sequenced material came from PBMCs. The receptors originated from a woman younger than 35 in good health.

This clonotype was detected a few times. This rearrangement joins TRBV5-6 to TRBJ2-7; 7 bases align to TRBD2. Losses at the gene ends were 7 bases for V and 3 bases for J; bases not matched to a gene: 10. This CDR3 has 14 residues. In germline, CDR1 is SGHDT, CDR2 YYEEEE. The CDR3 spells CASGPAGRFYEQYF. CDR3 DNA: TGTGCCAGCGGGCCGGCCGGGAGGTTCTACGAGCAGTACTTC.

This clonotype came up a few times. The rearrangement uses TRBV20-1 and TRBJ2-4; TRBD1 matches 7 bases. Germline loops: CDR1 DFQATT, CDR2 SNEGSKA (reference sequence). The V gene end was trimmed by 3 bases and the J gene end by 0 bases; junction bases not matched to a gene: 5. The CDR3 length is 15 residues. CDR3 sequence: CSARGTVLAKNIQYF. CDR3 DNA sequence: TGCAGTGCTAGGGGGACAGTACTAGCCAAAAACATTCAGTACTTC.

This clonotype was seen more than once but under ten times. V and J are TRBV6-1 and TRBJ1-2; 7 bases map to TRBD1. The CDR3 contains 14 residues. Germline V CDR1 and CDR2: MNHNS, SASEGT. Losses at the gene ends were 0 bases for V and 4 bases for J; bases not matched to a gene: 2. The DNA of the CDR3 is TGTGCCAGCAGTGAAGCGGGGGACAGCTATGGCTACACCTTC. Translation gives CASSEAGDSYGYTF.

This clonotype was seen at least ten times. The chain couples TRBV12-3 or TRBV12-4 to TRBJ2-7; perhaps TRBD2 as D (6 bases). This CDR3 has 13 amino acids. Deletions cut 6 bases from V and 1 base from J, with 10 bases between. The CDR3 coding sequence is TGTGCCAGCAGGACGCGGGGTTCCTACGAGCAGTACTTC. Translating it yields CASRTRGSYEQYF.

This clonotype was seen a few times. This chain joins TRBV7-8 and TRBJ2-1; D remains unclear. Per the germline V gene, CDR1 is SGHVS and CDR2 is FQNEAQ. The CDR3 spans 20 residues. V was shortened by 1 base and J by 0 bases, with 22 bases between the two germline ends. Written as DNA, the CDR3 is TGTGCCAGCAGCTTAGTTTACTGGCCTGAGCGAACCAACTCCTACAATGAGCAGTTCTTC. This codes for CASSLVYWPERTNSYNEQFF.

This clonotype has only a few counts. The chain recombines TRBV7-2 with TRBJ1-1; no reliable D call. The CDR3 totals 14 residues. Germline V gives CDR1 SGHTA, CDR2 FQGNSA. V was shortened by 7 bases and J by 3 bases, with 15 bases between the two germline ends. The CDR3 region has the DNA TGTGCCAGCATCGATTCTCCGGCTGACACTGAAGCTTTCTTT. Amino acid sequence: CASIDSPADTEAFF.

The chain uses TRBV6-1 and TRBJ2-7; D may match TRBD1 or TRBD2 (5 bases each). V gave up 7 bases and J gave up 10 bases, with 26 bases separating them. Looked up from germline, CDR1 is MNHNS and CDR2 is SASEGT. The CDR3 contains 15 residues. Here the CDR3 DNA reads TGTGCCAGCACCGAGAGAGGGGCGCAAATTGGACTCCAGTACTTC. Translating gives CASTERGAQIGLQYF.

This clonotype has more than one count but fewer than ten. The DNA of the CDR3 is TGTGCCAGCAGTTCCGATTTAGAGGGACAGTCCTACGAGCAGTACTTC. Amino acids: CASSSDLEGQSYEQYF. The chain uses TRBV2 and TRBJ2-7, with 7 bases identical to TRBD1. V lost 5 bases, J lost 1 base, and 11 bases stayed unmatched. Germline V lookup: CDR1 SNHLY, CDR2 FYNNEI. The CDR3 runs 16 residues.

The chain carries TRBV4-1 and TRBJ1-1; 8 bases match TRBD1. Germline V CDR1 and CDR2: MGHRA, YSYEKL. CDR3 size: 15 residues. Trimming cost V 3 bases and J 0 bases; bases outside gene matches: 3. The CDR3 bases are TGCGCCAGCAGCCATTGGGACAGGATGAACACTGAAGCTTTCTTT. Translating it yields CASSHWDRMNTEAFF.

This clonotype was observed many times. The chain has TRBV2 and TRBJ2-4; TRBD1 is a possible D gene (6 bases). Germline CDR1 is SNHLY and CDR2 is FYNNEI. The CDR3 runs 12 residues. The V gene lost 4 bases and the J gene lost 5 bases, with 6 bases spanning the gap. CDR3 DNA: TGTGCCAGCAGTGGGACAGAAAACATTCAGTACTTC. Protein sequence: CASSGTENIQYF.

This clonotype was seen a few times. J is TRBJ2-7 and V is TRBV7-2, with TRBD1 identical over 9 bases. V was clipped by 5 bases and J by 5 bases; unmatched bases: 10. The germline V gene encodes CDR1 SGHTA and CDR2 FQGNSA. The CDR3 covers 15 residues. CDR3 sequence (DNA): TGTGCCAGCAGCAAGACAGGGGGAACAGTCAACGAGCAGTACTTC. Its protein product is CASSKTGGTVNEQYF.

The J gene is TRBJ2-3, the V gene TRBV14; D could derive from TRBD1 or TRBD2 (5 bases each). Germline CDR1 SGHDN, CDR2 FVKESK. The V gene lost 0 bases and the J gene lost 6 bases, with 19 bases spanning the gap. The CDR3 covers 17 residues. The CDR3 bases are TGTGCCAGCAGCCAAGATCGGGACGGGCAGGTTGTGGATACGCAGTATTTT. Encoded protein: CASSQDRDGQVVDTQYF.

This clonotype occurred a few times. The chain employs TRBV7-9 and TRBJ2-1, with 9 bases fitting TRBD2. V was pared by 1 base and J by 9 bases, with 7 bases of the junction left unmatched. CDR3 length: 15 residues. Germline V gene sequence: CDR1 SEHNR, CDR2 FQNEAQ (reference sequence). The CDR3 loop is CASSLGLAEGGEQFF. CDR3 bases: TGTGCCAGCAGCTTAGGACTAGCGGAGGGGGGTGAGCAGTTCTTC.